This T cell receptor beta chain was captured by sequencing in a study of cytomegalovirus exposure and HLA in healthy donors. Study results and caveats: Generally TCR sequences proved uncommon, though certain public TCRs appeared in numerous donors.

Vbeta (60) and Jbeta (13) primers were used in the PCR. Profiling relied on immunoSEQ multiplex PCR, and the TCRdb table lists in-frame clones only, not all of them. The data contain tens of thousands of clones, 65% to 85% of them seen just once; the ten biggest clones take up over 2.5%. A note on this clone: The target antigen is unknown.

The sequence derives from a woman aged 25 to 45 in good health and CMV-seronegative. The sequencing sample was made of PBMCs.

This chain's CDR3 is CASSLVGGGLGMHNEQFF. The CDR3 coding sequence is TGTGCCAGCAGCTTAGTAGGGGGGGGTCTCGGGATGCACAATGAGCAGTTCTTC. This chain links TRBV7-2 with TRBJ2-1; possibly TRBD2 for D (7 bases). The V and J ends lost 1 base and 5 bases respectively, with 21 bases between them. The CDR3 loop spans 18 amino acids. The germline V gene has CDR1 SGHTA and CDR2 FQGNSA.